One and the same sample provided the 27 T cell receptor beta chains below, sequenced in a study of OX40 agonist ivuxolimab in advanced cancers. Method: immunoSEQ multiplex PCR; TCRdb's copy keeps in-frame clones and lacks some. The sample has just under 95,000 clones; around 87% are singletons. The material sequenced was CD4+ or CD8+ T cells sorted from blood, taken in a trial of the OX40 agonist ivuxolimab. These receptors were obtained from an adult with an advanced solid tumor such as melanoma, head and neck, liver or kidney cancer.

The DNA of the CDR3 is TGCGCCAGCAGCATAACCGGGACTTCGTACAATGAGCAGTTCTTC. Its protein product is CASSITGTSYNEQFF. V usage is TRBV5-1 and J usage is TRBJ2-1; D is possibly TRBD2 (6 bases). The CDR3 covers 15 residues. Trimming shortened V by 4 bases and J by 4 bases, and 15 bases separated the two germline ends. Per the germline V gene, CDR1 is SGHRS and CDR2 is YFSETQ.

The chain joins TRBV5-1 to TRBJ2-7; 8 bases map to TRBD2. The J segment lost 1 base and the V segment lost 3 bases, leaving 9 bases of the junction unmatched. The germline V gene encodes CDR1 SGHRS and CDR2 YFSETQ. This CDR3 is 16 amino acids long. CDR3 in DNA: TGCGCCAGCAGCTCCTTGAGCGGGGGCCGGTCCTACGAGCAGTACTTC. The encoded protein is CASSSLSGGRSYEQYF. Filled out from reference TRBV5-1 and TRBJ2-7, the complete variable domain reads KAGVTQTPRYLIKTRGQQVTLSCSPISGHRSVSWYQQTPGQGLQFLFEYFSETQRNKGNFPGRFSGRQFSNSRSEMNVSTLELGDSALYLCASSSLSGGRSYEQYFGPGTRLTVT.

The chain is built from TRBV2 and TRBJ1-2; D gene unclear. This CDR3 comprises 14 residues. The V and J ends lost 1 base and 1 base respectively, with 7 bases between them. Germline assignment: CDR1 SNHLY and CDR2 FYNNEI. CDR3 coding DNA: TGTGCCAGCAGTGAAGGGGCGGGTAACTATGGCTACACCTTC. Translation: CASSEGAGNYGYTF.

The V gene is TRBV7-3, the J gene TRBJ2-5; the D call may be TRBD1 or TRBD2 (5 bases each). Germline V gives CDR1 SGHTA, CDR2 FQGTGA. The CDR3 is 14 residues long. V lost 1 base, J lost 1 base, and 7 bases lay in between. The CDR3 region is CASSLNGAQETQYF. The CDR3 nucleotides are TGTGCCAGCAGCTTAAACGGGGCCCAAGAGACCCAGTACTTC.

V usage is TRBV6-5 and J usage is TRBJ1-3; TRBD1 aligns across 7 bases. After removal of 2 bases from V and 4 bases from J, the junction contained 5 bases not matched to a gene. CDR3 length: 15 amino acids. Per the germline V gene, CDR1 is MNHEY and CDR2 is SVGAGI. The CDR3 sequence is CASSYAPGQGNTIYF. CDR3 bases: TGTGCCAGCAGTTACGCCCCGGGACAGGGAAACACCATATATTTT.

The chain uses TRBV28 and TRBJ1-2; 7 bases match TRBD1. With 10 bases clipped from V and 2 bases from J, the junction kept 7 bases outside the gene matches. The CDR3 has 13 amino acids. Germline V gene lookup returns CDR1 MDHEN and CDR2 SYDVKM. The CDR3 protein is CATTRTGNYGYTF. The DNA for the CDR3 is TGTGCCACCACGAGGACAGGCAACTATGGCTACACCTTC.

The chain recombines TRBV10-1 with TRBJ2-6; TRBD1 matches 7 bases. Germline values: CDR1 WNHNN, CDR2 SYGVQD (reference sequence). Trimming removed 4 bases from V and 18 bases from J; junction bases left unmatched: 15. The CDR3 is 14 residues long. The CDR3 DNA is TGCGCCAGCAGTGCGTCCAGGACAGGAAACGGCCAGACTTTC. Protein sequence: CASSASRTGNGQTF.

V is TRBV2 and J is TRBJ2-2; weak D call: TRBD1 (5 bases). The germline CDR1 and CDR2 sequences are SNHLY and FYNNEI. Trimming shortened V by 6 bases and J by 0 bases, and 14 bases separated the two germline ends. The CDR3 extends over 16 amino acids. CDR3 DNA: TGTGCCAGCAGCCTTCGACGGACATCGAACACCGGGGAGCTGTTTTTT. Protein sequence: CASSLRRTSNTGELFF.

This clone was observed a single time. CDR3 nucleotide sequence: TGTGCCAGCAGCTCCGCGGGGTCTGGGGCCAACGTCCTGACTTTC. Translating gives CASSSAGSGANVLTF. V and J are TRBV7-2 and TRBJ2-6; D is perhaps TRBD2 (6 bases). Trimming left V 4 bases short and J 1 base short, with 8 bases between. CDR3 length: 15 amino acids. From germline, CDR1 is SGHTA and CDR2 FQGNSA.

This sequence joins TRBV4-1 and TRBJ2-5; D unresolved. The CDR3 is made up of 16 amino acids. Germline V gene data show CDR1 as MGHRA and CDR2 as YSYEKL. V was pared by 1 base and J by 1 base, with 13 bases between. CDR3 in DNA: TGCGCCAGCAGCCAAGGTCCAGTCACCGCCCAAGAGACCCAGTACTTC. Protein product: CASSQGPVTAQETQYF.

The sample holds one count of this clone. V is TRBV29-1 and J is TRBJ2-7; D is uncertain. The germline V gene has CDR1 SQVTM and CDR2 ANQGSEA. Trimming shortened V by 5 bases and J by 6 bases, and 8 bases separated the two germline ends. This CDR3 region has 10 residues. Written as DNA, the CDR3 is TGCAGCGTTATGGGTGGCGAGCAGTACTTC. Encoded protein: CSVMGGEQYF.

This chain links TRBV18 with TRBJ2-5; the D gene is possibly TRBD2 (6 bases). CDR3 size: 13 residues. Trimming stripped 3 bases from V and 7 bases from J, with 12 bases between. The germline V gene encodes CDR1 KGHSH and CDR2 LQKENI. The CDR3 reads CASSPSGGPTQYF. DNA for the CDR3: TGTGCCAGCTCACCCTCCGGGGGACCGACCCAGTACTTC.

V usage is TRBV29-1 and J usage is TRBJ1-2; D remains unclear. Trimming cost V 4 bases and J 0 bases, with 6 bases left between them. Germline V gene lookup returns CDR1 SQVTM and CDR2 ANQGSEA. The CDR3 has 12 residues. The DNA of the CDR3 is TGCAGCGTTGGGGGAGCTAACTATGGCTACACCTTC. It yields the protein CSVGGANYGYTF.

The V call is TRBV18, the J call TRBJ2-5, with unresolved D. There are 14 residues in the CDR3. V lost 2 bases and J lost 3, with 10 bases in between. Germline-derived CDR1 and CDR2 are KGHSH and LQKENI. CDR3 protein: CASSPRSREETQYF. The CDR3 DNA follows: TGTGCCAGCTCACCAAGGTCTCGGGAAGAGACCCAGTACTTC. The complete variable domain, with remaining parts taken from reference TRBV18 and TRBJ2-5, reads NAGVMQNPRHLVRRRGQEARLRCSPMKGHSHVYWYRQLPEEGLKFMVYLQKENIIDESGMPKERFSAEFPKEGPSILRIQQVVRGDSAAYFCASSPRSREETQYFGPGTRLLVL.

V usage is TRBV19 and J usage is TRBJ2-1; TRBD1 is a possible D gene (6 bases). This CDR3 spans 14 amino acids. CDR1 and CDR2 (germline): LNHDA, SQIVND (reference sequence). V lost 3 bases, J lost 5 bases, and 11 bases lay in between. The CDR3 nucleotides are TGTGCCAGTAGTATCAGGACAGCTAACAATGAGCAGTTCTTC. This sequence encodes CASSIRTANNEQFF. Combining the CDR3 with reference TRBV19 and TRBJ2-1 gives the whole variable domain DGGITQSPKYLFRKEGQNVTLSCEQNLNHDAMYWYRQDPGQGLRLIYYSQIVNDFQKGDIAEGYSVSREKKESFPLTVTSAQKNPTAFYLCASSIRTANNEQFFGPGTRLTVL.

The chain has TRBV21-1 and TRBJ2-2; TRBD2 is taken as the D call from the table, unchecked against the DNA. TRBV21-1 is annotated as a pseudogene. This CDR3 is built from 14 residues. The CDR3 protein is CASIGGPDTGELFF. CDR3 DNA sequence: TGTGCCAGTATTGGAGGGCCAGACACCGGGGAGCTGTTTTTT.

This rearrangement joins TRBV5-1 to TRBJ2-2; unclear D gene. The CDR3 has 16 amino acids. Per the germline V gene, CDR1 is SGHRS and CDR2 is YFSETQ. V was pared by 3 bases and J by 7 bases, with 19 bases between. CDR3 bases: TGCGCCAGCAGCTCACCGGGCCGAAGCCGCGGCGGGGAGCTGTTTTTT. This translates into CASSSPGRSRGGELFF. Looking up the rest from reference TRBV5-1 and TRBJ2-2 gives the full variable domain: KAGVTQTPRYLIKTRGQQVTLSCSPISGHRSVSWYQQTPGQGLQFLFEYFSETQRNKGNFPGRFSGRQFSNSRSEMNVSTLELGDSALYLCASSSPGRSRGGELFFGEGSRLTVL.

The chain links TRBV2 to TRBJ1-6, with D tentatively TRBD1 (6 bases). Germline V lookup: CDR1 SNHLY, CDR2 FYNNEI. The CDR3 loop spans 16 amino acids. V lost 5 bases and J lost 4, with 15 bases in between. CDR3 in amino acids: CASSYTGRRYNSPLHF. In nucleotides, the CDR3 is TGTGCCAGCAGTTACACAGGGAGACGGTATAATTCACCCCTCCACTTT.

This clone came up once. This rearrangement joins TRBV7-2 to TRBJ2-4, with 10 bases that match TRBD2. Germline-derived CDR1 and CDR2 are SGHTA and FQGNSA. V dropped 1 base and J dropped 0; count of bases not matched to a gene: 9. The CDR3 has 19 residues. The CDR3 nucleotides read TGTGCCAGCAGCTTAGAGAACAGCGGGGGGGGAGTAGCCAAAAACATTCAGTACTTC. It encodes CASSLENSGGGVAKNIQYF.

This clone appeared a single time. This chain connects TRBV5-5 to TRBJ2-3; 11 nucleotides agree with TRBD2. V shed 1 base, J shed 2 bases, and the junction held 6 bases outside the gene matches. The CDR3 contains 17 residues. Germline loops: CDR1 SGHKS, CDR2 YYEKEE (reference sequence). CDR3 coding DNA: TGTGCCAGCAGCTTGTACCCTAGCGGGGGGACCACAGATACGCAGTATTTT. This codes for CASSLYPSGGTTDTQYF.

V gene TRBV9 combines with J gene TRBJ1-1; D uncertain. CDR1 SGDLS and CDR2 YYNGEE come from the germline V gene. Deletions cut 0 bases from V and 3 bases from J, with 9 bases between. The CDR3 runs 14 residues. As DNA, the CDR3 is TGTGCCAGCAGCGTAGAGGAGGTATACACTGAAGCTTTCTTT. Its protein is CASSVEEVYTEAFF.

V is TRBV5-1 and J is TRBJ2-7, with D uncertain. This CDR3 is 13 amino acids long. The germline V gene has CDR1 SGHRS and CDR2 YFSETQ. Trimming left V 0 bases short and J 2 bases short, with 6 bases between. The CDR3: CASSLGRAYEQYF. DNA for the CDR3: TGCGCCAGCAGCTTGGGTAGGGCCTACGAGCAGTACTTC.

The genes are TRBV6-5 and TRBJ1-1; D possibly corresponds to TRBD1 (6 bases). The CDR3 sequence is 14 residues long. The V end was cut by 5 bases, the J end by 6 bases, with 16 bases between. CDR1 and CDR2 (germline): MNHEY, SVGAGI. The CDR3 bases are TGTGCCAGCAGTCACCGACAGGATACTTCTGAAGCTTTCTTT. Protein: CASSHRQDTSEAFF.

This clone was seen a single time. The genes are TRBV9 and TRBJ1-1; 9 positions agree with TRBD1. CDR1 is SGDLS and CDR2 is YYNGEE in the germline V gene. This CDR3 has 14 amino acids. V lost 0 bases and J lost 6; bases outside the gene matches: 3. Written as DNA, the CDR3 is TGTGCCAGCAGCGTAGGGGGACAGGGATCTGAAGCTTTCTTT. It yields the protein CASSVGGQGSEAFF.

This CDR3 reads CASRGGGGEAFF. In nucleotides, the CDR3 is TGTGCCAGTAGGGGGGGCGGAGGTGAAGCTTTCTTT. V and J are TRBV19 and TRBJ1-1; a weak D match, TRBD1 (6 bases). V was trimmed by 6 bases and J by 7 bases, leaving 12 bases between them. Per germline, CDR1 LNHDA and CDR2 SQIVND (reference sequence). This CDR3 has 12 amino acids.

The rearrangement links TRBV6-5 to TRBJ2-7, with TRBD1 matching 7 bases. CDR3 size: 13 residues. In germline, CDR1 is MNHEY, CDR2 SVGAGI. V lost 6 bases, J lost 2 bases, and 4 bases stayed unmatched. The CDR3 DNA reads TGTGCCAGCAGCACAGGGGTCCCCTACGAGCAGTACTTC. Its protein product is CASSTGVPYEQYF.

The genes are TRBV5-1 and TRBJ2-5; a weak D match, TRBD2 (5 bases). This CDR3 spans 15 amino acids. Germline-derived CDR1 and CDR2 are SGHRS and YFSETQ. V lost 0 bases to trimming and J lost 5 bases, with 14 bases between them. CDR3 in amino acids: CASSLGDGVGETQYF. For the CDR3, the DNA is TGCGCCAGCAGCTTGGGCGACGGGGTGGGGGAGACCCAGTACTTC. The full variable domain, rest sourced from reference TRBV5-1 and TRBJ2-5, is KAGVTQTPRYLIKTRGQQVTLSCSPISGHRSVSWYQQTPGQGLQFLFEYFSETQRNKGNFPGRFSGRQFSNSRSEMNVSTLELGDSALYLCASSLGDGVGETQYFGPGTRLLVL.